This is a list of T cell receptor beta chains from one sample in a study of blood T cell repertoires in COVID-19. Libraries were prepared by immunoSEQ multiplex PCR; TCRdb keeps only in-frame clonotypes and omits some of them. The sample lists approximately 220,000 clones; about 88% were seen once. Sample: peripheral blood. These receptors were taken from a man aged 50-60 years who had recovered from COVID-19. Both conserved end residues are part of each CDR3. Each record gives: CDR3 DNA, CDR3 protein, V gene, clone size, J gene, D gene. D genes are given only for firm matches. The size entry is marked missing in some rows and otherwise reads once, few, many or a size class.

TGTGCCAGTAGGCTGGACAGGGGACAAAACAATGAGCAGTTCTTC	CASRLDRGQNNEQFF	TRBV19	.	TRBJ2-1	TRBD1
TGTGCCAGCTCAAGGGAGGGATTAGGCAATCAGCCCCAGCATTTT	CASSREGLGNQPQHF	TRBV18	.	TRBJ1-5	.
TGCGCCAGCAGCCCTCTGGAGGAGGGTCGAGGCTACGAGCAGTACTTC	CASSPLEEGRGYEQYF	TRBV5-1	once	TRBJ2-7	.
TGTGCCACCAGCAGAGATCGGCAGGGGGCAACACGGTACTTC	CATSRDRQGATRYF	TRBV15	few	TRBJ2-7	TRBD1
TGTGCCAGCAGTTACCCATTGACTAGCGCTACCTACAATGAGCAGTTCTTC	CASSYPLTSATYNEQFF	TRBV6-2/TRBV6-3	.	TRBJ2-1	TRBD2
TGTGCCAGCTCACCACCGCGGGGCACAGATACGCAGTATTTT	CASSPPRGTDTQYF	TRBV18	once	TRBJ2-3	.
TGTGCCAGCAGCTGGCAAAGGGTTTTTTTTTGGCGGGGGGACACCGGGGAGCTGTTTTTT	CASSWQRVFFWRGDTGELFF	TRBV21-1	.	TRBJ2-2	.
TGTGCCAGCAGCTACTTTCGGACAGGCGGCGAGCAGTACTTC	CASSYFRTGGEQYF	TRBV7-8	few	TRBJ2-7	TRBD1
TGTGCCAGCAGTTTGCGGACTAGAAAAGGATACATGACAGATACGCAGTATTTT	CASSLRTRKGYMTDTQYF	TRBV28	.	TRBJ2-3	TRBD2
TGCGCCAGCAGCCCGACCTACAGACAGGGGAACACTGAAGCTTTCTTT	CASSPTYRQGNTEAFF	TRBV5-1	once	TRBJ1-1	TRBD1
TGTGCCTCCGGGGAGACAGGGGCCTACGAGCAGTACTTC	CASGETGAYEQYF	TRBV28	.	TRBJ2-7	TRBD1
TGTGCCAGCAGCTTAGCCTACAGGACGTATGGCTACACCTTC	CASSLAYRTYGYTF	TRBV7-9	few	TRBJ1-2	.
TGTGCCAGCAGTTTAGGCAACCCGCAAGAGACCCAGTACTTC	CASSLGNPQETQYF	TRBV28	.	TRBJ2-5	.
TGTGCCAGCAGTTTCTCCCGGGGTCGGGGGAATGAGCAGTTCTTC	CASSFSRGRGNEQFF	TRBV28	.	TRBJ2-1	.
TGTGCCAGCTCACGGGGCAGGGGTTATGCTGAAGCTTTCTTT	CASSRGRGYAEAFF	TRBV18	once	TRBJ1-1	.
TGTGCCAGCAGATCGGGGTTAAGGTACGAGCAGTACTTC	CASRSGLRYEQYF	TRBV6-5	.	TRBJ2-7	.
TGTGCCAGCAGTTTATCGCTGGAGGCGGGAGGCCCTGGTGAGCAGTTCTTC	CASSLSLEAGGPGEQFF	TRBV27	once	TRBJ2-1	TRBD2
TGTGCCAGCTCACTCGACACCGGGACTAGAGGTGAGCAGTTCTTC	CASSLDTGTRGEQFF	TRBV18	.	TRBJ2-1	TRBD2
TGTGCCAGCAGCTTAGCCAGGGCAGAGACCCAGTACTTC	CASSLARAETQYF	TRBV7-2	.	TRBJ2-5	.
TGTGCCACCAGTGAAGGTACAGGGGGCTTATATACGCAGTATTTT	CATSEGTGGLYTQYF	TRBV24-1	.	TRBJ2-3	TRBD1
TGTGCCGGGACTAGCGGGATGCCATACAATGAGCAGTTCTTC	CAGTSGMPYNEQFF	TRBV19	.	TRBJ2-1	TRBD2
TGTGCCAGCAGTCTCGAAGGCGGTGGCTACACCTTC	CASSLEGGGYTF	TRBV6-6	.	TRBJ1-2	.
TGTGCCAGCAGTCTACTAGCGGGAGGGGGGGAGCAGTACTTC	CASSLLAGGGEQYF	TRBV6-4	.	TRBJ2-7	TRBD2
TGTGCCAGCAGCTTAGCCCTCCCCCCTCTAGGGGCGGTTGAAGGATACAATGAGCAGTTCTTC	CASSLALPPLGAVEGYNEQFF	TRBV7-6	.	TRBJ2-1	.
TGCGCCAGCAGCTTGGCGGCTAGCGGGAGTGCAGAGACCCAGTACTTC	CASSLAASGSAETQYF	TRBV5-1	once	TRBJ2-5	TRBD2
TGTGCCAGCAGTTTAGGGTCGGGACAGGGCTCGTTCGCTGGCTATGGCTACACCTTC	CASSLGSGQGSFAGYGYTF	TRBV28	.	TRBJ1-2	TRBD1
TGTGCCAGCAGCCCCGGGACAGGGGGTTTTCAGCCCCAGCATTTT	CASSPGTGGFQPQHF	TRBV6-5	.	TRBJ1-5	TRBD1
TGCAGCGTGACCGGGGTAGGGGGCAGAGAGACCCAGTACTTC	CSVTGVGGRETQYF	TRBV29-1	many	TRBJ2-5	TRBD1
TGTGCCAGCAGCTCGGACACTTACTTCTCTGGAAACACCATATATTTT	CASSSDTYFSGNTIYF	TRBV7-9	.	TRBJ1-3	.
TGTGCCACCTCGACAGGGACCTATAGCAATCAGCCCCAGCATTTT	CATSTGTYSNQPQHF	TRBV15	.	TRBJ1-5	TRBD1
TGTGCCAGCAGTTTGCTGCCGCTAGCGGGAGGGCCGCATGAGCAGTTCTTC	CASSLLPLAGGPHEQFF	TRBV27	.	TRBJ2-1	TRBD2
TGTGCCAGTAGTCGGGTCGGCAGGGCTGAAGCTTTCTTT	CASSRVGRAEAFF	TRBV19	.	TRBJ1-1	.
TGTGCCACCAGTGATCCCGGGACAGGGAAGGCCGGGGAGCTGTTTTTT	CATSDPGTGKAGELFF	TRBV24-1	.	TRBJ2-2	TRBD1
TGCGCCAGCAGCCAGGGACTAGCGGGAATTGAGACCCAGTACTTC	CASSQGLAGIETQYF	TRBV5-1	.	TRBJ2-5	TRBD2
TGTGCCAGCAGCTTAGGGGTCCGGACTAGCGGCTCCTACGAGCAGTACTTC	CASSLGVRTSGSYEQYF	TRBV11-2	.	TRBJ2-7	TRBD2
TGTGCCATCACTAGCGGGAAATCGAACACCGGGGAGCTGTTTTTT	CAITSGKSNTGELFF	TRBV10-3	.	TRBJ2-2	TRBD2
TGTGCCAGCAGTTCCAATGTAGGAGCTGAAGCTTTCTTT	CASSSNVGAEAFF	TRBV27	once	TRBJ1-1	.
TGTGCCAGCAGTTTAGTGTTAGGCGTACAGGCTTTCTTT	CASSLVLGVQAFF	TRBV28	.	TRBJ1-1	.
TGCACCAGCAGCCTCGTCGAGAGTTTGGGGGGAGAGACCCAGTACTTC	CTSSLVESLGGETQYF	TRBV1	.	TRBJ2-5	.
TGTGCCAGCAGCTTAGGGGGGGGAGTCGAGGAGACCCAGTACTTC	CASSLGGGVEETQYF	TRBV11-2	.	TRBJ2-5	TRBD2
TGCAGTGCTAGTACGGGCCTAGCTTACGAGCAGTACTTC	CSASTGLAYEQYF	TRBV20-1	.	TRBJ2-7	.
TGTGCCATCAGGGATATCGGGACTGAGCCTAACTATGGCTACACCTTC	CAIRDIGTEPNYGYTF	TRBV10-3	.	TRBJ1-2	.
TGTGCCAGCAGCCCAAGACGGGGCGGGAGGAGGTTTGCAGATACGCAGTATTTT	CASSPRRGGRRFADTQYF	TRBV7-2	once	TRBJ2-3	TRBD2
TGTGCCAGCAAGAGAGGACTAGCGGACCAAGAGACCCAGTACTTC	CASKRGLADQETQYF	TRBV7-2	few	TRBJ2-5	TRBD2
TGTGCCAGCAGCAAAAAAGCGGGAGAAGAGACCCAGTACTTC	CASSKKAGEETQYF	TRBV5-4	many	TRBJ2-5	TRBD2
TGTGCCAGCTCACCACTTTCGGCTAGCGGGCGCAATGAGCAGTTCTTC	CASSPLSASGRNEQFF	TRBV18	.	TRBJ2-1	TRBD2
TGTGCCAGCAGTTTAGGGGGGACAACTAATGAAAAACTGTTTTTT	CASSLGGTTNEKLFF	TRBV28	.	TRBJ1-4	.
TGTGCCAGTAGTATAACGGGAAAAGGCGGGCATACGCAGTATTTT	CASSITGKGGHTQYF	TRBV19	.	TRBJ2-3	.
TGTGCCAGCAGTGAAGGCAGGCTTCGCACAGATACGCAGTATTTT	CASSEGRLRTDTQYF	TRBV2	.	TRBJ2-3	.
TGCGCCAGCAGCGGCGGGACAGGGGGCGGTTTGGGCTATGGCTACACCTTC	CASSGGTGGGLGYGYTF	TRBV5-1	once	TRBJ1-2	TRBD1